This is a list of T cell receptor beta chains from one sample in a study of T cells after posttransplantation cyclophosphamide. Libraries were prepared by immunoSEQ multiplex PCR; TCRdb keeps only in-frame clonotypes and omits some of them. This sample yields some 17,000 clones, of which roughly 73% are seen a single time; around a third belongs to the top ten. Specimen: CD8+ T cells sorted from PBMCs, collected approximately 2,000 days after a stem cell transplant with posttransplant cyclophosphamide. The origin of the receptors is a female patient aged 40 to 50 who received an allogeneic stem cell transplant from a related donor, was CMV-positive, and had no GVHD. Among the T cells, some may be from the graft donor. Both conserved end residues are part of each CDR3. The D gene is left open where the match is weak. Clone size is not always given. Where it is, it says once, few, many or a class for expanded clones.

CDR3 length,D gene,clone size,V gene,J gene,CDR3 DNA,CDR3 protein
13,.,.,TRBV6-5,TRBJ2-1,TGTGCCAGCAGTTATCTCAATTCGGAGGAGCAGTTCTTC,CASSYLNSEEQFF
17,TRBD1,few,TRBV5-1,TRBJ2-5,TGCGCCAGCAGCGCGGCTAGGACAGGCCTTGGCCAAGAGACCCAGTACTTC,CASSAARTGLGQETQYF
14,.,.,TRBV6-5,TRBJ1-1,TGTGCCAGCAGTTACTCGGAGGGGAACACTGAAGCTTTCTTT,CASSYSEGNTEAFF
14,TRBD1,once,TRBV5-1,TRBJ2-5,TGCGCCAGCAGGACTTCGGACAGGGGAGAGACCCAGTACTTC,CASRTSDRGETQYF
15,.,.,TRBV5-8,TRBJ2-3,TGTGCCAGCAGCTTGGGGGTTCAGGGTTCGGATACGCAGTATTTT,CASSLGVQGSDTQYF
14,TRBD2,.,TRBV10-3,TRBJ2-7,TGTGCCATCAAGCCAGCGGGGGGCAACTACGAGCAGTACTTC,CAIKPAGGNYEQYF
15,.,.,TRBV28,TRBJ1-1,TGTGCCAGCGGAACTTCAGTGGAGCTTAACACTGAAGCTTTCTTT,CASGTSVELNTEAFF
14,.,few,TRBV7-9,TRBJ2-2,TGTGCCAGCAGCGACAGTGGTAACACCGGGGAGCTGTTTTTT,CASSDSGNTGELFF
17,TRBD1,.,TRBV27,TRBJ2-1,TGTGCCAGCAGTTTATTAGGGGAGGGGACAGGGGGTCGCGAGCAGTTCTTC,CASSLLGEGTGGREQFF
15,.,.,TRBV4-1,TRBJ2-3,TGCGCCAGCAGCCAAGATGGGGCAGGGACAGATACGCAGTATTTT,CASSQDGAGTDTQYF
13,TRBD1,.,TRBV7-3,TRBJ2-5,TGTGCCAGCAGCTCCAATCAGGGGGCGACCCAGTACTTC,CASSSNQGATQYF
17,.,.,TRBV11-3,TRBJ2-2,TGTGCCAGCAGCTTAGCCACGGGGGAGGAGAACACCGGGGAGCTGTTTTTT,CASSLATGEENTGELFF
16,.,once,TRBV27,TRBJ2-1,TGTGCCAGCAGTTTATCGGGGCAAAGCTCCTACAATGAGCAGTTCTTC,CASSLSGQSSYNEQFF
14,TRBD1,.,TRBV9,TRBJ1-2,TGTGCCAGCAGCAGCGGACAGGGACTCAGTGGCTACACCTTC,CASSSGQGLSGYTF
15,.,.,TRBV6-5,TRBJ2-2,TGTGCCACGAAAAGGGCAGGGGAAATGTCCGGGGAGCTGTTTTTT,CATKRAGEMSGELFF
13,.,once,TRBV29-1,TRBJ2-7,TGCAGCGTTGAAGATCCGGGAAACTACGAGCAGTACTTC,CSVEDPGNYEQYF